Listed here is a single T cell receptor (beta chain). Antigen: not known. The assay was immunoSEQ multiplex PCR, and TCRdb's table has in-frame clones only and misses some. Of about 2 million clones listed, just under 95% were seen once; the top ten hold around 1.1%. The sample belongs to a study of shared clonotypes between healthy human individuals. The CDR3 runs 16 residues. Germline V lookup: CDR1 SEHNR, CDR2 FQNEAQ (reference sequence). V lost 5 bases and J lost 4, with 17 bases in between. Study-level findings and limits: It was expected that sequencing depth would affect clonotype sharing among donors. Only a few donors were included, so the genetic and exposure-history diversity represented was limited.

Naive CD8 cells lacked CD45RO, underwent positive selection for CCR7 and left out terminally differentiated effector memory CD45RA+ cells. This chain connects TRBV7-9 to TRBJ1-4; maybe TRBD1 (6 bases). Sequences were obtained from naive CD8+ T cells sorted from blood. The sequence was obtained from a man aged 18 to 30 in good health. The CDR3 here is CASSDRTGPGNEKLFF. The DNA of the CDR3 is TGTGCCAGCAGCGACAGAACAGGGCCCGGTAATGAAAAACTGTTTTTT.